Sequencing of this T cell receptor (beta chain) was carried out in a study of blood T cell repertoires in COVID-19. Study-wide context: Some COVID-19 samples were acute and others convalescent; all came from the United States, Italy and Spain.

Original analysis: By means of reference gene primer amplification, nucleated cell counts were estimated. Clones were sequenced by immunoSEQ multiplex PCR, and TCRdb holds only the in-frame ones, with some missing. D and trimming were read from the DNA, whereas the V and J calls and clone size are those reported in that table. The table lists 350,000 to 400,000 clones, about 89% of them singletons, with over 0.7% in the top ten. Germline CDR1 and CDR2: SGHVS and FQNEAQ. The CDR3 length is 13 residues. V was pared by 5 bases and J by 7 bases, with 12 bases between. Residents of 24 US areas, aged roughly 18 to 89 years, made up the participants.

The receptor's source is a woman aged 35 to 49 who had been exposed to COVID-19. This chain connects TRBV7-8 to TRBJ1-5, with a tentative D call TRBD1 (6 bases). Sequencing was performed on PBMCs or T cells enriched from blood (not recorded which). CDR3 sequence: CASSTTGVQPQHF. DNA for the CDR3: TGTGCCAGCAGCACGACAGGCGTCCAGCCCCAGCATTTT.